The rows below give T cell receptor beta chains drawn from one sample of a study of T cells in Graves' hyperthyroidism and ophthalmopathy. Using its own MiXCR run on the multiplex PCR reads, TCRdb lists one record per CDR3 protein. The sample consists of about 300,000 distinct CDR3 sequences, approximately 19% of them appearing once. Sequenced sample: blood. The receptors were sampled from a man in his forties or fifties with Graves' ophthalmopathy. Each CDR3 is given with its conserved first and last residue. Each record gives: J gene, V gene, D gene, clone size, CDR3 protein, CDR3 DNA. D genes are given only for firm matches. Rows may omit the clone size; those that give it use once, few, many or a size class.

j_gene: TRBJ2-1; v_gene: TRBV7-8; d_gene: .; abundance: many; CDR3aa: CASTPQRATSYNEQFF; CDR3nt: TGTGCCAGCACCCCCCAAAGGGCTACTTCCTACAATGAGCAGTTCTTC
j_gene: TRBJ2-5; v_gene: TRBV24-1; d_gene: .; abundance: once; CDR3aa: CATSAGGQKETQYF; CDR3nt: TGTGCCACCAGTGCGGGGGGACAGAAGGAGACCCAGTACTTC
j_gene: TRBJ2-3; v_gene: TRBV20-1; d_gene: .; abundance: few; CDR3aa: CSARDRGLHSSRRGTQYF; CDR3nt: TGCAGTGCTAGAGATCGGGGCCTACACTCGTCACGTCGTGGTACGCAGTATTTT
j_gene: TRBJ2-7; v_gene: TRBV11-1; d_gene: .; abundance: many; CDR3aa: CASSPNGPYEQYF; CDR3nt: TGTGCCAGCAGCCCCAACGGTCCATACGAGCAGTACTTC
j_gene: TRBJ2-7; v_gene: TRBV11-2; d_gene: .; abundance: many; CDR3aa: CASSLQGLDEQYF; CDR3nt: TGTGCCAGCAGCTTACAGGGTCTCGACGAGCAGTACTTC
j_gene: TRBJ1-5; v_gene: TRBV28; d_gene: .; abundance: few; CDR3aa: CASSFVRELGQPQHF; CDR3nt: TGTGCCAGCAGTTTTGTAAGGGAGCTCGGTCAGCCCCAGCATTTT
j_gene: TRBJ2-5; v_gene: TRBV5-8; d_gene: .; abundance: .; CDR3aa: CASSWDLETQYF; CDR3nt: TGTGCCAGCAGCTGGGACTTGGAGACCCAGTACTTC
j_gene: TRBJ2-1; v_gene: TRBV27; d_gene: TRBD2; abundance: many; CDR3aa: CASSFSGRGNEQFF; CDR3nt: TGTGCCAGCAGTTTTAGCGGGAGGGGAAATGAGCAGTTCTTC
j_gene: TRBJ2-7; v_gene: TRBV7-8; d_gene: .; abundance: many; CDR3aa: CASSRRGTYEQYF; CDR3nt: TGTGCCAGCAGCCGACGGGGAACCTACGAGCAGTACTTC
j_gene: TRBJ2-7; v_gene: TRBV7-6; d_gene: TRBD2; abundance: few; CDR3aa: CASSPRGSGRAYEQYF; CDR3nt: TGTGCCAGCAGCCCGAGGGGAAGCGGGAGGGCCTACGAGCAGTACTTC